The T cell receptor beta chain under discussion was sequenced for a study of blood T cell repertoires in COVID-19. Study overall: Sites in the United States, Italy and Spain provided acute and convalescent COVID-19 samples. PBMCs, B-cell-depleted T cells, or T cells were the source of the cDNA or gDNA that made up the material.

Source study methods: Reference gene primer amplification in the assay estimated nucleated cell counts. Measured with immunoSEQ multiplex PCR; TCRdb has only the in-frame clones, and not every one. That table supplies the V and J calls and clone size; D and trimming were determined from the DNA. The table includes around 200,000 clones, around 80% detected once. CDR1 is SNHLY and CDR2 is FYNNEI in the germline V gene. The CDR3 is 11 residues long. Trimming removed 6 bases at V and 5 bases at J, with 5 bases between. This clone was seen just once. Sequenced material: peripheral blood. The chain joins TRBV2 to TRBJ2-1; D not resolved. The receptor was derived from a human donor in a cohort sampled during active COVID-19. The CDR3 coding sequence is TGTGCCAGCAGCCCTAACAATGAGCAGTTCTTC. As protein: CASSPNNEQFF.